This T cell receptor beta chain comes out of a study of blood T cell repertoires in COVID-19. Profiled with immunoSEQ multiplex PCR; TCRdb holds only in-frame clones, not every one. Found here are about 230,000 clones, approximately 88% of them singletons; the top ten hold approximately 3.7%. Trimming removed 5 bases at V and 2 bases at J, with 19 bases between. Germline V gene lookup returns CDR1 LGHDT and CDR2 YNNKEL (reference sequence). The CDR3 has 17 amino acids. Sequenced input: PBMCs or T cells enriched from blood (not recorded which). This clonotype originated in a woman aged 30 to 39 who had been exposed to COVID-19. The chain uses TRBV3-1 (or the pseudogene TRBV3-2) and TRBJ1-3; D perhaps matches TRBD1 (6 bases). The CDR3 is CASSAIPMTGAGNTIYF. The CDR3 DNA sequence: TGTGCCAGCAGCGCAATACCGATGACAGGAGCTGGAAACACCATATATTTT.